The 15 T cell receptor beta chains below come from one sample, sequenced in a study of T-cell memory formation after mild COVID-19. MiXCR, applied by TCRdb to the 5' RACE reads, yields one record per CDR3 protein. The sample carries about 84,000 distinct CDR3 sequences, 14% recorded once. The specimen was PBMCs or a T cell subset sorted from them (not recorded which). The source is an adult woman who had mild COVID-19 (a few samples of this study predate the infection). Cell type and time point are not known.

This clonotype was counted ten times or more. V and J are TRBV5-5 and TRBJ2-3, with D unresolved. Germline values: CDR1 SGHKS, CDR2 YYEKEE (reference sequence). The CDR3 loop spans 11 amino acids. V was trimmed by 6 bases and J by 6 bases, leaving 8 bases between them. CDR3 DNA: TGTGCCAGCACCATCACTGATACGCAGTATTTT. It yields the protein CASTITDTQYF.

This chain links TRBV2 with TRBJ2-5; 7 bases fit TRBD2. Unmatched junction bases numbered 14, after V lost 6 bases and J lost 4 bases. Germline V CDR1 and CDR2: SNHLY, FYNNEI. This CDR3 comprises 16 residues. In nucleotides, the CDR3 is TGTGCCAGCAGGATGCCCTCTGGGGGGGTGGCAGAGACCCAGTACTTC. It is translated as CASRMPSGGVAETQYF.

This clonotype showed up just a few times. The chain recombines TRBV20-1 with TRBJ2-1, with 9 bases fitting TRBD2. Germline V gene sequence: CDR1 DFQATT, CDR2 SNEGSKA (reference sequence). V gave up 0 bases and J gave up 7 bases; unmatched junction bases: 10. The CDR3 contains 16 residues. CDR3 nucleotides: TGCAGTGCTAGAGATATGGCGGGAGGGCCAGGTAATGAGCAGTTCTTC. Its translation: CSARDMAGGPGNEQFF.

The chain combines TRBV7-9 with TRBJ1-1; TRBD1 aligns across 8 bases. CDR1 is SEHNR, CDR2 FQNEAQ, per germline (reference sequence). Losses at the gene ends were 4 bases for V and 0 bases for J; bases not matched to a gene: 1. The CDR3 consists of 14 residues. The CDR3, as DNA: TGTGCCAGCAGCTCGGACAGGGTGAACACTGAAGCTTTCTTT. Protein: CASSSDRVNTEAFF.

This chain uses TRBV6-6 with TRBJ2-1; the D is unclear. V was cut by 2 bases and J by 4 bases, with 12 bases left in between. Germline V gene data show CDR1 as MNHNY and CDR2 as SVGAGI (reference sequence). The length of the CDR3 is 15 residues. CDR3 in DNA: TGTGCCAGCAGTTACGAAGGCGCGGTGTACAATGAGCAGTTCTTC. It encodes CASSYEGAVYNEQFF.

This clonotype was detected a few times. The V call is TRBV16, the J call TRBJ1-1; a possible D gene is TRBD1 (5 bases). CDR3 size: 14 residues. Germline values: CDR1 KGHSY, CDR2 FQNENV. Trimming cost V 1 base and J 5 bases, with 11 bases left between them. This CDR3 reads CASSQYSGITEAFF. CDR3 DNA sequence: TGTGCCAGCAGCCAATATTCAGGGATAACTGAAGCTTTCTTT.

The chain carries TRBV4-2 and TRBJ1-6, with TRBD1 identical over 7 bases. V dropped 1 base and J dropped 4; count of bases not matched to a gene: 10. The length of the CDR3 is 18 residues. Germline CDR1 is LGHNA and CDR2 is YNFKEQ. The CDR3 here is CASSQGVQLGQYNSPLHF. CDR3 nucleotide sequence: TGTGCCAGCAGCCAAGGGGTACAGCTGGGACAGTATAATTCACCCCTCCACTTT.

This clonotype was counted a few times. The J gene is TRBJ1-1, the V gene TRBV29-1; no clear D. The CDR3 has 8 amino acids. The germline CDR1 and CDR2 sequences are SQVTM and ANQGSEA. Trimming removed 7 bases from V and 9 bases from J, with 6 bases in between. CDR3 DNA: TGCAGCGCCCCGCAAGCTTTCTTT. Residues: CSAPQAFF.

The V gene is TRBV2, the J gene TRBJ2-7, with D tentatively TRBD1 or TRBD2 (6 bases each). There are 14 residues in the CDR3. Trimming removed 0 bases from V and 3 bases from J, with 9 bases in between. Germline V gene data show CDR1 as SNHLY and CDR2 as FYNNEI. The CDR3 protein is CASSEAGGYYEQYF. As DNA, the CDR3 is TGTGCCAGCAGTGAAGCCGGGGGCTACTACGAGCAGTACTTC.

The chain's CDR3 is CASSLVRQGGGELFF. In nucleotides, the CDR3 is TGTGCCAGCAGCTTAGTGCGACAAGGCGGTGGGGAGCTGTTTTTT. The rearrangement joins TRBV7-8 to TRBJ2-2; D uncertain. This CDR3 contains 15 residues. Trimming took 1 base from V and 8 from J, leaving 14 bases between them. Germline CDR1 is SGHVS and CDR2 is FQNEAQ.

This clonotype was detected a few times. The CDR3 DNA reads TGTGCCACCAGTCCGCACTGGGTCTACGAGCAGTACTTC. Its translation: CATSPHWVYEQYF. The chain links TRBV24-1 to TRBJ2-7; no definite D call. V was shortened by 6 bases and J by 3 bases, with 11 bases between the two germline ends. Germline V gene lookup returns CDR1 KGHDR and CDR2 SFDVKD. The CDR3 consists of 13 residues.

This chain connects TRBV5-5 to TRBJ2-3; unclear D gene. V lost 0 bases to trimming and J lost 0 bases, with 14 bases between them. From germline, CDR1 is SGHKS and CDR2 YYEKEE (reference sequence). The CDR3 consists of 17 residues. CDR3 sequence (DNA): TGTGCCAGCAGCTTGGCCTCTGGATATCTTAGCACAGATACGCAGTATTTT. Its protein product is CASSLASGYLSTDTQYF.

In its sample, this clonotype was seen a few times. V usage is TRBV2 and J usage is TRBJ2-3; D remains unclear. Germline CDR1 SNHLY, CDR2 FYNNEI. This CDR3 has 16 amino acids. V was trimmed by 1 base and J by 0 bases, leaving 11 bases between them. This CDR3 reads CASSEDSHLSTDTQYF. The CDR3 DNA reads TGTGCCAGCAGTGAAGACTCCCACCTCAGCACAGATACGCAGTATTTT.

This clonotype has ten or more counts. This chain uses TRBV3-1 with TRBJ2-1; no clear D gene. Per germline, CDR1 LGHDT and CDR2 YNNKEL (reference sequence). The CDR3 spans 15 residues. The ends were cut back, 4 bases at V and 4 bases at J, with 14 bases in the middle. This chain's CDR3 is CASSPLGAWYNEQFF. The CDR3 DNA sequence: TGTGCCAGCAGCCCCCTTGGTGCTTGGTACAATGAGCAGTTCTTC.

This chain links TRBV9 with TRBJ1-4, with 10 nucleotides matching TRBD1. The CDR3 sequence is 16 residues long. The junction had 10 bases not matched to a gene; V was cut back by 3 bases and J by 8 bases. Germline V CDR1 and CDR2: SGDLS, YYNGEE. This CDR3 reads CASSAPGTGVEEKLFF. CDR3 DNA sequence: TGTGCCAGCAGCGCCCCCGGGACAGGGGTAGAGGAAAAACTGTTTTTT.